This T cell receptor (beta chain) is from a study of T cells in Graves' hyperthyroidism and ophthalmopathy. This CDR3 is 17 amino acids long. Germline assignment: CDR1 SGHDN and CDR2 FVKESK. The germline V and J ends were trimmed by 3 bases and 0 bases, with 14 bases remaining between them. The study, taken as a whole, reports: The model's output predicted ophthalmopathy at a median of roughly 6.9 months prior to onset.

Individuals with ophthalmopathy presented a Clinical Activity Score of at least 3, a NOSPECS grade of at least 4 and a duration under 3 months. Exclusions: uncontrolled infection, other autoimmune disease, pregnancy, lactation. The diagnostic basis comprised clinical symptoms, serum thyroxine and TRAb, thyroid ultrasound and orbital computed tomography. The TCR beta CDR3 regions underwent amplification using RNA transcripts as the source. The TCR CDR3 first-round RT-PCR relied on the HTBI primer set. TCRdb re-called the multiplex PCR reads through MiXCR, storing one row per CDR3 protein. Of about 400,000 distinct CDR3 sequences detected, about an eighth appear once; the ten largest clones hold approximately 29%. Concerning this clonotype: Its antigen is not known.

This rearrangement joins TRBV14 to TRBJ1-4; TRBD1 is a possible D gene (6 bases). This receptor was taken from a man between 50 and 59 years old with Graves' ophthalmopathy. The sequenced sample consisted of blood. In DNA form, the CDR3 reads TGTGCCAGCAGCCATGGGCTCGGACAGTCAACTAATGAAAAACTGTTTTTT. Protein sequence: CASSHGLGQSTNEKLFF.